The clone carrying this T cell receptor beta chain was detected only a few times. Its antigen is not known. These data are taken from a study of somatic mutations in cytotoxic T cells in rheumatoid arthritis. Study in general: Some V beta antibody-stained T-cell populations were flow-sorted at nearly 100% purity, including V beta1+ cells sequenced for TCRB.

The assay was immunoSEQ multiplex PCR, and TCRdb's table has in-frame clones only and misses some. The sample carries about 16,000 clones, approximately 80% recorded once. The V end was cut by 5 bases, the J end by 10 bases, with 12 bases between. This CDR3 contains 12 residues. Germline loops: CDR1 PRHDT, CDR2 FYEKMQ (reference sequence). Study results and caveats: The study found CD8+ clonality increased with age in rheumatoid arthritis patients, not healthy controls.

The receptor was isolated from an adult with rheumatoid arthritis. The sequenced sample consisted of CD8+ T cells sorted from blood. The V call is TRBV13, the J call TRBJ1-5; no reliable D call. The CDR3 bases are TGTGCCAGCAGCGCGGGCAATCGACCCCAGCATTTT. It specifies CASSAGNRPQHF.